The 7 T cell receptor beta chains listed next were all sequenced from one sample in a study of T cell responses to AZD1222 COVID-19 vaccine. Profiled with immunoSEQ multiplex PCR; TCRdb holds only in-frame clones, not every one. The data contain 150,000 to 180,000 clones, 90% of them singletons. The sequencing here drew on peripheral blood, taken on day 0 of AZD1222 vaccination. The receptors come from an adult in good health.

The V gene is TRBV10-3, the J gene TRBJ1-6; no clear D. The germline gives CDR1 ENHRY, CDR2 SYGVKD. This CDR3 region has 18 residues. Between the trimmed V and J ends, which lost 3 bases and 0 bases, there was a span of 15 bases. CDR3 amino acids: CAISESAGRSSYNSPLHF. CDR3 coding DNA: TGTGCCATCAGTGAATCGGCAGGCCGGAGCTCCTATAATTCACCCCTCCACTTT.

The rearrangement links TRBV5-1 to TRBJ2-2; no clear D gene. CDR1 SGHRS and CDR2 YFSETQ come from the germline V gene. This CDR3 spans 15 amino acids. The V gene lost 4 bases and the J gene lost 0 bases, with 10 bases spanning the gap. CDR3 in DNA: TGCGCCAGCAGCCCGATACAGACGAACACCGGGGAGCTGTTTTTT. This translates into CASSPIQTNTGELFF.

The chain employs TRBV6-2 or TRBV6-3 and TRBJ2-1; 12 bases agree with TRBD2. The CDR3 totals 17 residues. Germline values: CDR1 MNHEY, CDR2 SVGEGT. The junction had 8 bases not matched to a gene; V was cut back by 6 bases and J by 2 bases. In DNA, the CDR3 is TGTGCCAGCAGCCCCCTAGCGGGAGGGATTCCCTACAATGAGCAGTTCTTC. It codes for CASSPLAGGIPYNEQFF.

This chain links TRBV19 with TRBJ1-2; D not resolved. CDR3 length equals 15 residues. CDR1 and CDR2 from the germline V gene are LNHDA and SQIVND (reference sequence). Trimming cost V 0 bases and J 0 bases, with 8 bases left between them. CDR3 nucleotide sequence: TGTGCCAGTAGTATAGATCGGAGGTCTAACTATGGCTACACCTTC. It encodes CASSIDRRSNYGYTF.

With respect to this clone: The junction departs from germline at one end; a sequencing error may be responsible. CDR3 in DNA: TGTGCCAGCAGCCAGCTTTTTCGGGGGGCATCAGTACCACCGGCCCTCCCACACTCCAACTTC. Translated: CASSQLFRGASVPPALPHSNF. The J gene is TRBJ2-7, the V gene TRBV6-2 or TRBV6-3; possibly TRBD2 for D (7 bases). The CDR3 spans 21 residues. Germline CDR1 and CDR2: MNHEY and SVGEGT.

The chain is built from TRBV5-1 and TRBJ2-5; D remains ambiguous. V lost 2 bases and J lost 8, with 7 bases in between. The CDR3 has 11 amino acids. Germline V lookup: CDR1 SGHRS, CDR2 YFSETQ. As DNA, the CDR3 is TGCGCCAGCAGCTTAGCCCAAACCCAGTACTTC. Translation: CASSLAQTQYF.

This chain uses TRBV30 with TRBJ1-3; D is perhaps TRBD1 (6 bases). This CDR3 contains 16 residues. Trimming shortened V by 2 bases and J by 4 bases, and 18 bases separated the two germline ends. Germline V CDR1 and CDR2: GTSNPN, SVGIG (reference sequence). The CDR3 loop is CAWSPGQSGGGNTIYF. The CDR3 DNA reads TGTGCCTGGAGTCCCGGACAGTCGGGGGGAGGAAACACCATATATTTT. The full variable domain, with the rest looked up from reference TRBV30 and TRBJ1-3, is SQTIHQWPATLVQPVGSPLSLECTVEGTSNPNLYWYRQAAGRGLQLLFYSVGIGQISSEVPQNLSASRPQDRQFILSSKKLLLSDSGFYLCAWSPGQSGGGNTIYFGEGSWLTVV.